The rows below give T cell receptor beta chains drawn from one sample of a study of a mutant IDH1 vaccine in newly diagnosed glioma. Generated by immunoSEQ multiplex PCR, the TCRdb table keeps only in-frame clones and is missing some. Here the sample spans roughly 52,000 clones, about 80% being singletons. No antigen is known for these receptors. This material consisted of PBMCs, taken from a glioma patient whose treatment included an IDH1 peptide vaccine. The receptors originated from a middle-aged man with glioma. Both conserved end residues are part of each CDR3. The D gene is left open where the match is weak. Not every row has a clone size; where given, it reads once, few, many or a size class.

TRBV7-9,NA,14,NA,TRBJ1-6,TGTGCCAGCAGCTCCGAGACTCCTAATTCACCCCTCCACTTT,CASSSETPNSPLHF
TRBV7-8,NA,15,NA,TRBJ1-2,TGTGCCAGCAGCTCAAGACGCGACGCTAACTATGGCTACACCTTC,CASSSRRDANYGYTF
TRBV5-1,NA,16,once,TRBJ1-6,TGCGCCAGCAGCTTGGCGGGTAGCTCCTATAATTCACCCCTCCACTTT,CASSLAGSSYNSPLHF
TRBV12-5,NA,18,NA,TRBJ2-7,TGTGCTAGTGGTTGGTCGCTCGTCCGGGCAGGGCAAAAGGACGAGCAGTACTTC,CASGWSLVRAGQKDEQYF
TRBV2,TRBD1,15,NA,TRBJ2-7,TGTGCCAGCAGAGACCGACAGGGGGGTGGCTACGAGCAGTACTTC,CASRDRQGGGYEQYF
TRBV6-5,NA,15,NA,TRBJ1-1,TGTGCCAGCAGTTACTCACGGGGCGCAGACACTGAAGCTTTCTTT,CASSYSRGADTEAFF
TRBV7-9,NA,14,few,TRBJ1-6,TGTGCCAGCAGCTTAACAGGGTATAATTCACCCCTCCACTTT,CASSLTGYNSPLHF
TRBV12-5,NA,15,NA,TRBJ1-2,TGTGCTAGTGGTCTCCCCGACAAAGCTAACTATGGCTACACCTTC,CASGLPDKANYGYTF
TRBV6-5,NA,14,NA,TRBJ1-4,TGTGCCAGCAGTACGGGCGGGGGCGATGAAAAACTGTTTTTT,CASSTGGGDEKLFF
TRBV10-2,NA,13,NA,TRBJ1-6,TGCGCCAGCAGTGAAACGGGGAATTCACCCCTCCACTTT,CASSETGNSPLHF
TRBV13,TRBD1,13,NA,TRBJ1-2,TGTGCCAGCAGCCGGGCAGGGGGCGGCGGCTACACCTTC,CASSRAGGGGYTF
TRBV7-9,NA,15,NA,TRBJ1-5,TGTGCCAGCAGCTTAGGGGATAATAGCAATCAGCCCCAGCATTTT,CASSLGDNSNQPQHF
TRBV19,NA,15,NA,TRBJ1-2,TGTGCCAGTAGAGCGGGGGGCGATGGGAGGTATGGCTACACCTTC,CASRAGGDGRYGYTF
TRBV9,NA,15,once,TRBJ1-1,TGTGCCAGCAGCGCTTTCGACCGTACGGGGGGGGAAGCTTTCTTT,CASSAFDRTGGEAFF
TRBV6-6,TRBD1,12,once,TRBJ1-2,TGTGCCAGCAACCAGGGGGCGGTTGGCTACACCTTC,CASNQGAVGYTF
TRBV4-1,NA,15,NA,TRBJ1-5,TGCGCCAGCAGCCAAGGACGGAGCCTAACCGGGCCCCAGCATTTT,CASSQGRSLTGPQHF
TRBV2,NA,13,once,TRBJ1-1,TGTGCCAGCAGTGAGCTGGGACGAACTGAAGCTTTCTTT,CASSELGRTEAFF
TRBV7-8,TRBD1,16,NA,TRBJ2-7,TGTGCCAGCAGCCCCAGCTTTGGACAGGGCTGGTACGAGCAGTACTTC,CASSPSFGQGWYEQYF
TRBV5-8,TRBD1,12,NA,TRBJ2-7,TGTGCCAGCAGCAGGACAGGGTACGAGCAGTACTTC,CASSRTGYEQYF
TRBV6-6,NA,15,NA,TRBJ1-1,TGTGCCAGCAGCCATAGCCCACCAGGGAACACTGAAGCTTTCTTT,CASSHSPPGNTEAFF
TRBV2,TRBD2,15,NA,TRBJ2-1,TGTGCCAGCAGTGTTAGACTAGCGGACTACAATGAGCAGTTCTTC,CASSVRLADYNEQFF
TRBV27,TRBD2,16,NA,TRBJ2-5,TGTGCCAGCAGTCCGATAGCGGGAGATAACCAAGAGACCCAGTACTTC,CASSPIAGDNQETQYF
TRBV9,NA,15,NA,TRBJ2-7,TGTGCCAGCAGCGTAGGATCGGGGGTGTCCTACGAGCAGTACTTC,CASSVGSGVSYEQYF
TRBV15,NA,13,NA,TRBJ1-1,TGTGCCACCAGCAGAGGACAAAACACTGAAGCTTTCTTT,CATSRGQNTEAFF
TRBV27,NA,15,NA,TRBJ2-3,TGTGCCAGCAGTTTTCAGAGTTACGGCACAGATACGCAGTATTTT,CASSFQSYGTDTQYF
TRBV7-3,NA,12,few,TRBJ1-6,TGTGCCAGCAGCGCTACAGGTACACCCCTCCACTTT,CASSATGTPLHF
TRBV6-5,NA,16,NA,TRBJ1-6,TGTGCCAGCAGTTACGCTACAGGAGCCTATAATTCACCCCTCCACTTT,CASSYATGAYNSPLHF
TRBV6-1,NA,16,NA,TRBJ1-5,TGTGCCAGCAGTGAATTGGCCTTGGACACTGGCCAGCCCCAGCATTTT,CASSELALDTGQPQHF
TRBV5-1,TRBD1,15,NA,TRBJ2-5,TGCGCCAGCAGCTCGGGAACAGGGGTACAAGAGACCCAGTACTTC,CASSSGTGVQETQYF
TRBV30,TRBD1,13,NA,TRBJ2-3,TGTGCCTGGACGACAGGGGGCGTATATACGCAGTATTTT,CAWTTGGVYTQYF
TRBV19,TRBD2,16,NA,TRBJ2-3,TGTGCCAGTAGTGCATTTAGCGGGGGAAGCACAGATACGCAGTATTTT,CASSAFSGGSTDTQYF
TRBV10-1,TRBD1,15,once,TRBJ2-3,TGCGCCAGCAGTGAGAGGGGACAGCCTCCCGATACGCAGTATTTT,CASSERGQPPDTQYF
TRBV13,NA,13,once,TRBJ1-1,TGTGCCAGCAGCTTATCGGTGAGCACTGAAGCTTTCTTT,CASSLSVSTEAFF
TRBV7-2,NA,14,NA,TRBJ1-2,TGTGCCAGCAGCTTAGTCTTTCCTAACTATGGCTACACCTTC,CASSLVFPNYGYTF
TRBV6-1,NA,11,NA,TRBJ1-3,TGTGCCAGCCGCTCTGGAAACACCATATATTTT,CASRSGNTIYF
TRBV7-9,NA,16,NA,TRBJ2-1,TGTGCCAGCAGCTTCGCCGCGGGACAAGGATACAATGAGCAGTTCTTC,CASSFAAGQGYNEQFF
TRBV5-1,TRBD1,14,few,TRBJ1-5,TGCGCCAGCAGCCTCGGGACAGTCAATCAGCCCCAGCATTTT,CASSLGTVNQPQHF
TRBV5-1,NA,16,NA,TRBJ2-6,TGCGCCAGCAGCTTGGGCAGCATCTCTGGGGCCAACGTCCTGACTTTC,CASSLGSISGANVLTF
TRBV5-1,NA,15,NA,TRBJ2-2,TGCGCCAGCAGCTTGGACAGGGTGAACACCGGGGAGCTGTTTTTT,CASSLDRVNTGELFF